What follows are 7 T cell receptor beta chains derived from one specimen sequenced in a study of cytomegalovirus exposure and HLA in healthy donors. PCR amplification relied on 60 Vbeta primers (plus 13 Jbeta primers). This table comes from immunoSEQ multiplex PCR, and its TCRdb copy is limited to in-frame clones, with some not included. Counted here are 140,000 or so clones, roughly three fifths occurring once; the ten biggest clones make up approximately 6.5%. The sequencing input was PBMCs. The receptors here all came from a woman aged 55-70 years in good health and CMV-seronegative.

The chain couples TRBV9 to TRBJ1-1, with a weak D call TRBD1 (6 bases). The CDR3 loop spans 14 amino acids. Germline V gene data show CDR1 as SGDLS and CDR2 as YYNGEE. V was pared by 4 bases and J by 1 base, with 11 bases between. The CDR3 sequence is CASSSLRGNTEAFF. CDR3 in DNA: TGTGCCAGCAGCTCCCTCAGGGGGAACACTGAAGCTTTCTTT.

Only a few counts were recorded for this clone. The chain is built from TRBV27 and TRBJ2-5; 10 bases agree with TRBD2. The CDR3 length is 16 residues. Germline CDR1 reads MNHEY; CDR2 reads SMNVEV (reference sequence). Germline trimming cut 5 bases from V and 2 bases from J; bases unmatched to any gene: 8. Here the CDR3 reads CASSQLAGGRQETQYF. The CDR3 nucleotides are TGTGCCAGCAGTCAATTAGCGGGAGGCCGTCAAGAGACCCAGTACTTC.

V usage is TRBV5-1 and J usage is TRBJ1-3; TRBD1 agrees at 8 bases. Looked up from germline, CDR1 is SGHRS and CDR2 is YFSETQ. With V trimmed by 0 bases and J by 0 bases, 2 bases remained unmatched. The CDR3 runs to 16 residues. CDR3: CASSLVGQGSGNTIYF. CDR3 sequence (DNA): TGCGCCAGCAGCTTGGTAGGACAGGGCTCTGGAAACACCATATATTTT.

The chain employs TRBV6-5 and TRBJ1-2, with 7 bases that match TRBD1. The CDR3 covers 15 residues. V dropped 2 bases and J dropped 7; count of bases not matched to a gene: 10. Germline-derived CDR1 and CDR2 are MNHEY and SVGAGI. The CDR3 DNA reads TGTGCCAGCAGTTACACACCACAGGGGTTGGGTGGCTACACCTTC. This gives the protein CASSYTPQGLGGYTF.

The J gene is TRBJ1-1, the V gene TRBV15, with TRBD1 matching 7 bases. This CDR3 has 15 amino acids. Germline V CDR1 and CDR2: LNHNV, YYDKDF (reference sequence). V lost 3 bases and J lost 4; bases outside the gene matches: 8. The CDR3 region has the DNA TGTGCCACCAGCAGGCCCGACAGGGTAGCCACTGAAGCTTTCTTT. Translating it yields CATSRPDRVATEAFF.

This clone occurred once. The gene calls are TRBV7-2 and TRBJ2-3; D ambiguous. Trimming left V 3 bases short and J 6 bases short, with 7 bases between. This CDR3 is built from 12 residues. CDR1 SGHTA and CDR2 FQGNSA come from the germline V gene. CDR3: CASSFSADTQYF. Here the CDR3 DNA reads TGTGCCAGCAGCTTTTCAGCGGATACGCAGTATTTT.

This chain joins TRBV2 and TRBJ1-5; TRBD1 might be the D (5 bases). Germline assignment: CDR1 SNHLY and CDR2 FYNNEI. V dropped 5 bases and J dropped 1 base, with 21 bases sitting between them. This CDR3 spans 18 amino acids. As DNA, the CDR3 is TGTGCCAGCAGTACCCCAGGAGGACGCGGGGGAAGCAATCAGCCCCAGCATTTT. Translation: CASSTPGGRGGSNQPQHF.